What follows is one TCR beta chain and its context. TCRdb's table, derived via immunoSEQ multiplex PCR, lists solely in-frame clones and lacks some. The sample yields roughly 120,000 clones, more than 85% seen once. The source of the sample is a study of control samples from healthy donors and cancer patients. The germline V and J ends were trimmed by 8 bases and 14 bases, with 19 bases remaining between them. The CDR3 runs 13 residues. Sequencing used blood. V usage is TRBV12-3 or TRBV12-4 and J usage is TRBJ1-6, with D possibly matching TRBD1 (5 bases). This sequence originates from a man younger than 45 in good health. CDR3 region: CASGGGSITTLHF. The CDR3 nucleotides read TGTGCCAGCGGGGGAGGCAGTATCACCACCCTCCACTTT.